This TCR beta chain was identified during a study of blood T cell repertoires in COVID-19 (dated by TCRdb to the early 2020s). Looking at the study overall: Samples covering the acute and convalescent phases of COVID-19 were provided by collaborators in the United States, Italy and Spain. The dataset comprised deeply sampled blood TCRbeta repertoires from subjects exposed to, actively infected with, or recovered from COVID-19. The prospective study material was composed of cDNA or gDNA derived from T cells, B-cell-depleted T cells, or PBMCs. Where available, HLA class I and class II types were taken from metadata supplied by the sample provider and were not determined by assay-based typing. The repertoires were released in a freely available public database intended as a resource for research on the immune response to SARS-CoV-2. The samples were drawn from the first 160 participants of the ongoing ImmuneRACE study and from 1,254 subjects provided by 6 global collaborators. The sample metadata nearly always contained a de-identified subject ID, COVID-19 status, age in years and sex. The study at large found these results: The quantity of clinical and demographic metadata differed by source and by participant and was supplied without curation.

A second Seattle source provided samples from volunteer blood donors who had recovered from COVID-19. The collaborating institutions used their own protocols to collect whole blood in K2EDTA tubes. Collaborator samples were shipped for TCRbeta analysis as frozen whole blood, isolated PBMCs, or DNA extracted from either sample type. The immunoSEQ Assay, a bias-controlled multiplex PCR, was used to amplify TCRbeta CDR3 regions from genomic DNA. On the study's bioinformatics: The number of nucleated cells in each sample was estimated from the amplification of reference gene primers within the assay. To quantify the absolute abundance of each unique TCRbeta CDR3 rearrangement, sequence reads were collapsed and filtered. Productive Simpson clonality was computed per sample as the square root of Simpson's diversity index over productive rearrangements. TCRdb obtained this table from immuneACCESS and retained in-frame rearrangements with V and J assigned. These tables miss some clones; where compared with another copy, unresolved V genes account for less than half of the shortfall, and the remainder is unexplained. D and trimming come from the DNA, and the V and J calls and clone size come from that table. Across this sample there are about 250,000 clones, with roughly 86% seen only once. About 1.6% of the sample is in the top ten clones.

Taken from cysteine to phenylalanine, the CDR3 has 13 residues. Only the CDR3 DNA stays, 39 bases, in frame from base 1. The germline V gene yields SNHLY for CDR1 and FYNNEI for CDR2. Cut back by 2 bases and 4 bases, the V and J ends lie 7 bases apart. Details on this clone: Its antigen target is currently unknown. The input lacks base qualities; no much larger clone sits a single base away.

The chain employs TRBV2 and TRBJ2-3; a tentative D match to TRBD2 spans 6 bases. Input material: peripheral blood. This receptor was obtained from a woman aged 55-69 years who had recovered from COVID-19. The CDR3 corresponds to CASSEWGADTQYF. The sequence in DNA is TGTGCCAGCAGTGAATGGGGGGCAGATACGCAGTATTTT.